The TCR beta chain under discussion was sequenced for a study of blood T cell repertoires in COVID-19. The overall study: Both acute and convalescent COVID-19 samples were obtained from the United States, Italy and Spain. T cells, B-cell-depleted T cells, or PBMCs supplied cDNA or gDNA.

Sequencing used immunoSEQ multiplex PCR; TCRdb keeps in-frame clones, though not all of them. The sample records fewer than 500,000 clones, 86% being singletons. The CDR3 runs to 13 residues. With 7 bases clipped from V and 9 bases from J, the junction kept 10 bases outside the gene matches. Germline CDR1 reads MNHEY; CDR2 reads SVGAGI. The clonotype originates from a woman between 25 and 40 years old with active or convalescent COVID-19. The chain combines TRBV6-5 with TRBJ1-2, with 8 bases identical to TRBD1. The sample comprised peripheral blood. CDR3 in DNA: TGTGCCAGCACCTCGACGGACAGGGCGAGCTACACCTTC. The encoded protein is CASTSTDRASYTF.